Here is one TCR beta chain with its context. The sample belongs to a study of technical replicates of blood from a few donors. The protocol was immunoSEQ multiplex PCR, while the TCRdb copy is restricted to in-frame clones and leaves out a portion. Here the sample spans 40,000 to 60,000 clones, approximately 90% being singletons. Germline V CDR1 and CDR2: SGHVS, FNYEAQ. The CDR3 extends over 14 amino acids. V dropped 5 bases and J dropped 0 bases, with 5 bases sitting between them. The chain joins TRBV7-6 to TRBJ1-6; D gene uncertain. The TCR originated in a human donor in good health. Some clones in this sample may be carry-over from other donors' samples. Sequencing input: PBMCs. The CDR3 DNA follows: TGTGCCAGCAGCCCCAGCTCCTATAATTCACCCCTCCACTTT. This sequence encodes CASSPSSYNSPLHF.